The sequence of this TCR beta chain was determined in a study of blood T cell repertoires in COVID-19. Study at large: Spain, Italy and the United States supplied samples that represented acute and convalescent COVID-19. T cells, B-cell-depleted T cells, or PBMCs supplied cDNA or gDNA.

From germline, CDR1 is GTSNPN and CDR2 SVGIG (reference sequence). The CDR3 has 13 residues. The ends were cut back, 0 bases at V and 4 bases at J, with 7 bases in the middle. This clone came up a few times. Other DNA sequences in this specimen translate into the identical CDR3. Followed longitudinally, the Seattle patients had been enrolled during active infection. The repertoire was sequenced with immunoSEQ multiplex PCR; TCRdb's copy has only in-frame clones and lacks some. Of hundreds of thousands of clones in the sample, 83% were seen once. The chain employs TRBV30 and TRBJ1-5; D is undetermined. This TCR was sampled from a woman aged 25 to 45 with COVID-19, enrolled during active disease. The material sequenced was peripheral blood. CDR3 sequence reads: CAWSVRENQPQHF. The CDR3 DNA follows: TGTGCCTGGAGTGTGCGGGAGAATCAGCCCCAGCATTTT.